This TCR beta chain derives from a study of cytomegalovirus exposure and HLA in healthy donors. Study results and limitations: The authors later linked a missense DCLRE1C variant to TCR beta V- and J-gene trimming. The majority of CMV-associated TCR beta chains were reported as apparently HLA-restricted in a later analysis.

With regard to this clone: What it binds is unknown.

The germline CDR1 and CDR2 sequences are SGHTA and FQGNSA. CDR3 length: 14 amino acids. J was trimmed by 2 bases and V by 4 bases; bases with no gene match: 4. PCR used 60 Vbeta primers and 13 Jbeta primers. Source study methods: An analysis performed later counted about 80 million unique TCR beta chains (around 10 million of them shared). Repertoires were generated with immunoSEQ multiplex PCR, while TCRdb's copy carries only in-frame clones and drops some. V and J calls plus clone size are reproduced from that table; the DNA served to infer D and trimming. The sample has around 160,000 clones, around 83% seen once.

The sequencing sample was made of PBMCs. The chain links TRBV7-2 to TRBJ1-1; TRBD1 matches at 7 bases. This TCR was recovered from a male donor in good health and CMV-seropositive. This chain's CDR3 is CASSYRDSNTEAFF. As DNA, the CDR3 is TGTGCCAGCAGCTACCGGGACAGTAACACTGAAGCTTTCTTT.